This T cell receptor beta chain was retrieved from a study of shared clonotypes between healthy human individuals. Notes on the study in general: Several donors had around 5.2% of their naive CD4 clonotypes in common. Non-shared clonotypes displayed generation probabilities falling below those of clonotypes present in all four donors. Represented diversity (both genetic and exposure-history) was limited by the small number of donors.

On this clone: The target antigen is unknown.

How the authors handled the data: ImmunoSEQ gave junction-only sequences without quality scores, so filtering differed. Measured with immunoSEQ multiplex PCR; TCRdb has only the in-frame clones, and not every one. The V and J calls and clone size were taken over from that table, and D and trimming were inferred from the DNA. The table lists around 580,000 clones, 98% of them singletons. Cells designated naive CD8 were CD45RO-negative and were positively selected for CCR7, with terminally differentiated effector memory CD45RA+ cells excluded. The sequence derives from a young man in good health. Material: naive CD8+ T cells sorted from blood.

The CDR3, as DNA: TGTGCCAGCAGCCCAGGCGACGGACCCTACGAGCAGTACTTC. It yields the protein CASSPGDGPYEQYF. This chain links TRBV11-2 with TRBJ2-7; D not certain. Germline V CDR1 and CDR2: SGHAT, FQNNGV. Trimming shortened V by 5 bases and J by 2 bases, and 13 bases separated the two germline ends. The length of the CDR3 is 14 residues.